The clone carrying this T cell receptor beta chain has more than one count but fewer than ten. The data were taken from a study of blood T cell repertoires in COVID-19. Study at large: Specimens from acute and convalescent COVID-19 originated in the United States, Italy and Spain.

How the authors handled the data: Using reference gene primer amplification, nucleated cell counts were estimated. TCRdb's copy holds only in-frame clones and misses some; the assay was immunoSEQ multiplex PCR. Clone size and the V and J calls come from that table; the DNA yielded D and trimming. The repertoire holds tens of thousands of clones, with about 87% as singletons. Germline CDR1 and CDR2: MGHDK and SYGVNS. Losses at the gene ends were 2 bases for V and 7 bases for J; bases not matched to a gene: 8. CDR3 length equals 15 residues. V gene TRBV25-1 combines with J gene TRBJ2-1; 7 bases map to TRBD1. Sequencing was carried out using peripheral blood. The receptor was derived from an older woman with acute or convalescent COVID-19. CDR3 residues: CASSETGASWNEQFF. CDR3 bases: TGTGCCAGCAGTGAAACAGGGGCTTCGTGGAATGAGCAGTTCTTC. The full variable domain, in which reference TRBV25-1 and TRBJ2-1 provide the parts outside the CDR3, is EADIYQTPRYLVIGTGKKITLECSQTMGHDKMYWYQQDPGMELHLIHYSYGVNSTEKGDLSSESTVSRIRTEHFPLTLESARPSHTSQYLCASSETGASWNEQFFGPGTRLTVL.